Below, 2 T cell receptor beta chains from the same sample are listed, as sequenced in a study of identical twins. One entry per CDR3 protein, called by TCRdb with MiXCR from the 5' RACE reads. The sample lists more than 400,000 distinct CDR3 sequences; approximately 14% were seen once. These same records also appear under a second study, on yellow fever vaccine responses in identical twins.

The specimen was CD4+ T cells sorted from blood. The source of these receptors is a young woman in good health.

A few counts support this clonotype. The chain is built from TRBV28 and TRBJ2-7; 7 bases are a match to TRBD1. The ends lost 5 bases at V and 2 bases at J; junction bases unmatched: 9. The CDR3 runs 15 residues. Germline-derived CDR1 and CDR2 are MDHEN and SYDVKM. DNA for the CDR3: TGTGCCAGCAGTCCAGAACCGACAGGGACCTACGAGCAGTACGTC. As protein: CASSPEPTGTYEQYV.

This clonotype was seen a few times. The CDR3 DNA reads as TGTGCCATCAGTGGTACGGAATCCTACAATGAGCAGTTCTTC. Its translation is CAISGTESYNEQFF. The gene calls are TRBV10-3 and TRBJ2-1; D gene unclear. The CDR3 is made up of 14 amino acids. Germline values: CDR1 ENHRY, CDR2 SYGVKD. V lost 4 bases and J lost 1, with 8 bases in between.